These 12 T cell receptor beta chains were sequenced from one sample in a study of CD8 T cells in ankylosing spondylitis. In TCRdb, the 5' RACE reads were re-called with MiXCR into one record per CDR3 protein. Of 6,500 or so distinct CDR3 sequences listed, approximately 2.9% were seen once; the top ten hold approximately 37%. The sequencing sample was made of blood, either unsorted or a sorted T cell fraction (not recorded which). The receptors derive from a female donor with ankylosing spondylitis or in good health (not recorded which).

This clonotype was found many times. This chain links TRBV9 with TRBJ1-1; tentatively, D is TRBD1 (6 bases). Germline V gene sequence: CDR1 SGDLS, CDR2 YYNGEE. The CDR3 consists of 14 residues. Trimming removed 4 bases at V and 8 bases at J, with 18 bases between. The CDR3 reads CASSPSGGRGEAFF. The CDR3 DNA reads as TGTGCCAGCAGCCCAAGTGGGGGGCGCGGAGAAGCTTTCTTT.

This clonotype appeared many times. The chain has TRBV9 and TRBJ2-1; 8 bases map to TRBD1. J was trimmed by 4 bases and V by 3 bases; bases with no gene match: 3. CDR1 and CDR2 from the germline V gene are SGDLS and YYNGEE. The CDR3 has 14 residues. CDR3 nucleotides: TGTGCCAGCAGCGCCGGACAGGGATACAATGAGCAGTTCTTC. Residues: CASSAGQGYNEQFF. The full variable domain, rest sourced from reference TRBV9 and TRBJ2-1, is DSGVTQTPKHLITATGQRVTLRCSPRSGDLSVYWYQQSLDQGLQFLIQYYNGEERAKGNILERFSAQQFPDLHSELNLSSLELGDSALYFCASSAGQGYNEQFFGPGTRLTVL.

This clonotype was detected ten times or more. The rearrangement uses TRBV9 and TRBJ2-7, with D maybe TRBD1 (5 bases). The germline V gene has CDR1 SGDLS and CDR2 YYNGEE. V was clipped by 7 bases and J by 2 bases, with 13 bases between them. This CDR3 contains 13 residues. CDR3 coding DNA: TGTGCCAGCGGGTTAGGGGATACCTACGAGCAGTACTTC. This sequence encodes CASGLGDTYEQYF.

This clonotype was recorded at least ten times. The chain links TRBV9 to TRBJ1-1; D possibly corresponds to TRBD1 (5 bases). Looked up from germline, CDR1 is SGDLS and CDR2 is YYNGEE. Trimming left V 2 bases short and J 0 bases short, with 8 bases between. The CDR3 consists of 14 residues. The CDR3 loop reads CASSVEGMNTEAFF. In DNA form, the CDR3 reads TGTGCCAGCAGCGTTGAGGGGATGAACACTGAAGCTTTCTTT.

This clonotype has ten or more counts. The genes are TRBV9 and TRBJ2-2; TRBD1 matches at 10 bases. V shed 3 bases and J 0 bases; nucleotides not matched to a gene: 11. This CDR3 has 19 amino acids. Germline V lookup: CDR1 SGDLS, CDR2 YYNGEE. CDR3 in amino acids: CASSGGQGGPRSNTGELFF. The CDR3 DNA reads TGTGCCAGCAGCGGAGGACAGGGGGGGCCCCGATCGAACACCGGGGAGCTGTTTTTT.

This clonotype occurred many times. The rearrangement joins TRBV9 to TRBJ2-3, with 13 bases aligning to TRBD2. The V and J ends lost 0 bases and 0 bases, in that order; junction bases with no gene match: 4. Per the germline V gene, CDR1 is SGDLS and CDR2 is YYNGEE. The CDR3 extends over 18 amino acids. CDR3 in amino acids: CASSVATGLAGSTDTQYF. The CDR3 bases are TGTGCCAGCAGCGTAGCTACGGGACTAGCGGGAAGCACAGATACGCAGTATTTT.

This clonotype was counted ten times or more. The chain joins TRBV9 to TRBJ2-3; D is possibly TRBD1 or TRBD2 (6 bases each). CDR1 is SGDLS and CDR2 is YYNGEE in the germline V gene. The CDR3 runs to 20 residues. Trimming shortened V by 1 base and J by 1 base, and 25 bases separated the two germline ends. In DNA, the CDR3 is TGTGCCAGCAGCGTATCCTCTAAAGGGGGGACGGCCCCTGGCACAGATACGCAGTATTTT. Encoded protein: CASSVSSKGGTAPGTDTQYF.

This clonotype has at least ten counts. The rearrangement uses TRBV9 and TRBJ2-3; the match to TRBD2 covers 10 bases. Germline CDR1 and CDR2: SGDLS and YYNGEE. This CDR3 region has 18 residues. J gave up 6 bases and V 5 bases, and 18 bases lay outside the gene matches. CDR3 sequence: CASRRGASGGAGFDTQYF. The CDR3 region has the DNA TGTGCCAGCAGGAGAGGGGCTAGCGGGGGCGCCGGCTTCGATACGCAGTATTTT. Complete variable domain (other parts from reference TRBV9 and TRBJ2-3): DSGVTQTPKHLITATGQRVTLRCSPRSGDLSVYWYQQSLDQGLQFLIQYYNGEERAKGNILERFSAQQFPDLHSELNLSSLELGDSALYFCASRRGASGGAGFDTQYFGPGTRLTVL.

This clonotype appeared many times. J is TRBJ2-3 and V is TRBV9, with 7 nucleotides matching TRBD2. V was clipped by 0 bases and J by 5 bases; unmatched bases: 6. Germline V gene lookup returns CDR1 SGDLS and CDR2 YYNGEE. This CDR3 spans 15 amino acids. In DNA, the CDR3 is TGTGCCAGCAGCGTAGAGTGGACTAGGGGAGATACGCAGTATTTT. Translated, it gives CASSVEWTRGDTQYF.

The CDR3 protein is CASSGRTAQETQYF. CDR3 DNA: TGTGCCAGCAGCGGACGGACAGCCCAAGAGACCCAGTACTTC. The chain has TRBV9 and TRBJ2-5, with D maybe TRBD1 (6 bases). Germline values: CDR1 SGDLS, CDR2 YYNGEE. Deletions cut 3 bases from V and 1 base from J, with 10 bases between. This CDR3 is 14 amino acids long.

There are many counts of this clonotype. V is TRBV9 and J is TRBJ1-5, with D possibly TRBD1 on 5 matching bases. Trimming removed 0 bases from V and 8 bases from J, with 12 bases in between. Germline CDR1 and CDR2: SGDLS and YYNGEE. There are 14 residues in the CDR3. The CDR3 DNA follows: TGTGCCAGCAGCGTAGATGGGGGGACGGAGCCCCAGCATTTT. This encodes CASSVDGGTEPQHF.

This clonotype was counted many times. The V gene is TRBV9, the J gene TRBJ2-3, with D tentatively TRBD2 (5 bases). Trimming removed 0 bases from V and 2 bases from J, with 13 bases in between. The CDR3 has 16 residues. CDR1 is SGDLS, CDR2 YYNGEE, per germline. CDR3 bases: TGTGCCAGCAGCGTAGAACCGGACTTGCACACAGATACGCAGTATTTT. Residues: CASSVEPDLHTDTQYF.